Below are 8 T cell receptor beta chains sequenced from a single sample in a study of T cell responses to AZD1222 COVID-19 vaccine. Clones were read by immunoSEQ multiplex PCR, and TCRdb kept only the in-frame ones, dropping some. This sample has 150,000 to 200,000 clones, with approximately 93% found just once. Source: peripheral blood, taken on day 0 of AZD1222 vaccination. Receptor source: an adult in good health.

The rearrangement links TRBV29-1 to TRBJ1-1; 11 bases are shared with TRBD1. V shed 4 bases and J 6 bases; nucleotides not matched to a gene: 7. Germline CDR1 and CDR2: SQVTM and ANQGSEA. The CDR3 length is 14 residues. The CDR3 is CSVGLGQGAPEAFF. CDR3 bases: TGCAGCGTTGGCTTAGGACAGGGGGCCCCTGAAGCTTTCTTT.

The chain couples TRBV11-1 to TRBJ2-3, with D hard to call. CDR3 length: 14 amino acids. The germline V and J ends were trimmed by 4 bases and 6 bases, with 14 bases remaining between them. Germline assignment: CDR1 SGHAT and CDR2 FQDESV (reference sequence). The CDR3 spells CASSSKSAPDTQYF. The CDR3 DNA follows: TGTGCCAGCAGCTCGAAATCGGCCCCGGATACGCAGTATTTT.

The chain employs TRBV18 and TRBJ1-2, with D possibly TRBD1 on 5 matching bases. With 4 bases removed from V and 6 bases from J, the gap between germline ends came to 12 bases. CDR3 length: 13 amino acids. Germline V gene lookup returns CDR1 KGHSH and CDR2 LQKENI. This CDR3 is CASSRGTEDGYTF. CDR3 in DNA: TGTGCCAGCTCACGTGGGACCGAGGATGGCTACACCTTC.

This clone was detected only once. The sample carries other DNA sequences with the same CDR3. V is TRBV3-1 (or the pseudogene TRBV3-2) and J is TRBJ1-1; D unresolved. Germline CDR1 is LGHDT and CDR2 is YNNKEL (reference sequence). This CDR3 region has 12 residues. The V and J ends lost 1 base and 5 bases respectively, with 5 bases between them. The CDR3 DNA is TGTGCCAGCAGCCAAGCTGGGACTGAAGCTTTCTTT. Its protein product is CASSQAGTEAFF.

CDR3 in amino acids: CASTEGDYNSPLHF. DNA of the CDR3: TGCGCCAGCACCGAAGGGGATTATAATTCACCCCTCCACTTT. The chain recombines TRBV10-1 with TRBJ1-6, with D possibly matching TRBD1 (5 bases). Germline V gives CDR1 WNHNN, CDR2 SYGVQD (reference sequence). V was clipped by 7 bases and J by 4 bases, with 11 bases between them. CDR3 length equals 14 residues.

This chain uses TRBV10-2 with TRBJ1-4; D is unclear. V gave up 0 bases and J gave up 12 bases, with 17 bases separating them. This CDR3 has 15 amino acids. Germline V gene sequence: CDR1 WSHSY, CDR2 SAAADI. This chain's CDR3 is CASSESTATEGELFF. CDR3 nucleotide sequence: TGCGCCAGCAGTGAGTCGACGGCCACTGAAGGTGAACTGTTTTTT.

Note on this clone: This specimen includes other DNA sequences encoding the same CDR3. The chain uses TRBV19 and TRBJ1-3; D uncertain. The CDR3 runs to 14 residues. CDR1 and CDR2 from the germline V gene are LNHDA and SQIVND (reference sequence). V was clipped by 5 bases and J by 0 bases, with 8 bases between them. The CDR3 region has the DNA TGTGCCAGTAGTCTCCAAGGCTCTGGAAACACCATATATTTT. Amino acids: CASSLQGSGNTIYF.

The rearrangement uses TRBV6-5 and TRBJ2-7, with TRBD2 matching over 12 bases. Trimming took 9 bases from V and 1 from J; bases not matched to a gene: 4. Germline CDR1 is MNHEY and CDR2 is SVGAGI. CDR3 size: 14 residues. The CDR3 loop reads CASRLAGESYEQYF. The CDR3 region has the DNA TGTGCCAGTCGACTAGCGGGAGAGTCCTACGAGCAGTACTTC.